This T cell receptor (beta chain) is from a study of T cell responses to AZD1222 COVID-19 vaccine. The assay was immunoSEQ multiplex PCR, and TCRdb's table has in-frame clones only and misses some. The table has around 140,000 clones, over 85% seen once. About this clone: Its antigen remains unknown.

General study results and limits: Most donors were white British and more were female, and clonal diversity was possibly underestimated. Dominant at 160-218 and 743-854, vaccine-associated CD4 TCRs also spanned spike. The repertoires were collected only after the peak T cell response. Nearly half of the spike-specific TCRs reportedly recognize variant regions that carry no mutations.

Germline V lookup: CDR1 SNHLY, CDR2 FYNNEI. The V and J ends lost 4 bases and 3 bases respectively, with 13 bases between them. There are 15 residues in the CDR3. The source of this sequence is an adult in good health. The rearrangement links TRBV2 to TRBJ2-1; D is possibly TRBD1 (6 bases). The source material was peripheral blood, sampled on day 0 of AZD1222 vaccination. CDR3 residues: CASSVNRADYNEQFF. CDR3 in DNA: TGTGCCAGCAGTGTAAACAGGGCAGACTACAATGAGCAGTTCTTC. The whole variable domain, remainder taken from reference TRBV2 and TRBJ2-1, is EPEVTQTPSHQVTQMGQEVILRCVPISNHLYFYWYRQILGQKVEFLVSFYNNEISEKSEIFDDQFSVERPDGSNFTLKIRSTKLEDSAMYFCASSVNRADYNEQFFGPGTRLTVL.